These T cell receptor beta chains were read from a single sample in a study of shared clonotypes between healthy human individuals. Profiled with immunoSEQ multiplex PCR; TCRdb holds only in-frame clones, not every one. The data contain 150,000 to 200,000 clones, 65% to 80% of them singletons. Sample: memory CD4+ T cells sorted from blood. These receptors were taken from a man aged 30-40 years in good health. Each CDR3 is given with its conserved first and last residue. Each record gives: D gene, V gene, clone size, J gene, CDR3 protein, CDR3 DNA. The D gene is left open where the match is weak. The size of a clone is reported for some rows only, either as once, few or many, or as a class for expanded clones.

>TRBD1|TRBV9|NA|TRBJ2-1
CASSLRDRAYSYNEQFF
TGTGCCAGCAGCCTCCGGGACAGAGCCTACTCCTACAATGAGCAGTTCTTC
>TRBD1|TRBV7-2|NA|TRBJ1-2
CASSNRDSVYGYTF
TGTGCCAGCAGCAATCGGGACAGCGTCTATGGCTACACCTTC
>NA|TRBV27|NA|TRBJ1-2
CASSKGRTEDGYTF
TGTGCCAGCAGTAAGGGACGCACAGAGGATGGCTACACCTTC
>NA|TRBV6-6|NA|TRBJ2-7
CASRERGPYEQYF
TGTGCCAGCCGCGAAAGGGGACCCTACGAGCAGTACTTC
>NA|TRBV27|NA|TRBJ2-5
CASSFPGEKGQETQYF
TGTGCCAGCAGTTTTCCGGGAGAGAAAGGCCAAGAGACCCAGTACTTC
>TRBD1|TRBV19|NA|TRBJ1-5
CASSIVGQANQPQHF
TGTGCCAGTAGTATAGTTGGACAGGCCAATCAGCCCCAGCATTTT
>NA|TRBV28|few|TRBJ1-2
CASIEAGALPNGYTF
TGTGCCAGCATCGAGGCGGGGGCGCTCCCCAATGGCTACACCTTC
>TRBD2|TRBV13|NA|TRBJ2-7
CASSSIPGLAGVISYEQYF
TGTGCCAGCAGCTCGATTCCGGGACTAGCGGGAGTAATTTCCTACGAGCAGTACTTC
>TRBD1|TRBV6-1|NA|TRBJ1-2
CASSERLGSGQNYGYTF
TGTGCCAGCAGTGAACGTTTAGGTTCGGGACAGAACTATGGCTACACCTTC
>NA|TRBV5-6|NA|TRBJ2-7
CASSSEPYEQYF
TGTGCCAGCAGCTCGGAGCCGTACGAGCAGTACTTC
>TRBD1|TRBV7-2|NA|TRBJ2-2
CASSLGQGRTGELFF
TGTGCCAGCAGCCTCGGACAGGGCCGCACCGGGGAGCTGTTTTTT
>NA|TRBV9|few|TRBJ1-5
CASSVVGGYQPQHF
TGTGCCAGCAGCGTAGTCGGGGGATATCAGCCCCAGCATTTT
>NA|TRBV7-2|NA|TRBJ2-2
CASSLAFRNTGELFF
TGTGCCAGCAGCTTAGCGTTCCGAAACACCGGGGAGCTGTTTTTT
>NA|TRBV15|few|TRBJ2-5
CATSRDAGLQETQYF
TGTGCCACCAGCAGAGATGCTGGACTACAAGAGACCCAGTACTTC
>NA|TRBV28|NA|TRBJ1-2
CASGYQERGYGYTF
TGTGCCAGCGGTTATCAGGAACGAGGATATGGCTACACCTTC
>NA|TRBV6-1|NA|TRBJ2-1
CASSDFGRSRFF
TGTGCCAGCAGTGATTTTGGGAGGTCACGGTTCTTC
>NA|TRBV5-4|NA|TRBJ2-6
CASSKTKDSGANVLTF
TGTGCCAGCAGCAAAACTAAGGACTCTGGGGCCAACGTCCTGACTTTC
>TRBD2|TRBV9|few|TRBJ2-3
CASSYESGGATDTQYF
TGTGCCAGCAGCTATGAGTCGGGAGGGGCAACAGATACGCAGTATTTT
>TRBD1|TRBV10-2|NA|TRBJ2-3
CASRGTGDGDTQYF
TGCGCCAGCCGGGGAACAGGGGATGGAGATACGCAGTATTTT
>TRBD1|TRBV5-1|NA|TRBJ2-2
CASSIRTGATGELFF
TGCGCCAGCAGTATTCGGACAGGGGCCACCGGGGAGCTGTTTTTT
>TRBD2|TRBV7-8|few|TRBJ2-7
CASSLGAGERYEQYF
TGTGCCAGCAGCTTAGGGGCGGGAGAGCGATACGAGCAGTACTTC
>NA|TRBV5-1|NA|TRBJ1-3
CASSLGGISGNTIYF
TGCGCCAGCAGCTTGGGGGGTATTTCTGGAAACACCATATATTTT
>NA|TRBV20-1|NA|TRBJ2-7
CSASFFEQYF
TGCAGTGCTAGTTTCTTCGAGCAGTACTTC
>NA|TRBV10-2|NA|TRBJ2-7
CASKLGRSYEQYF
TGCGCCAGCAAATTGGGCAGGTCCTACGAGCAGTACTTC
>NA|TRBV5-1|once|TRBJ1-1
CASSFESGNTEAFF
TGCGCCAGCAGCTTTGAGTCGGGGAACACTGAAGCTTTCTTT
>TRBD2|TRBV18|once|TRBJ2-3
CASSPGLAGTDTQYF
TGTGCCAGCTCACCAGGACTAGCGGGCACAGATACGCAGTATTTT
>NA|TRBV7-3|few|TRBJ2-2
CASSSGTDTGELFF
TGTGCCAGCAGCTCAGGGACGGACACCGGGGAGCTGTTTTTT
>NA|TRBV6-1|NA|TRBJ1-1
CASRDGLEAFF
TGTGCCAGCAGAGACGGGCTGGAAGCTTTCTTT
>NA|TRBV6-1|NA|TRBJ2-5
CASGPLSLTETQYF
TGTGCCAGCGGCCCGCTTTCCCTCACGGAGACCCAGTACTTC
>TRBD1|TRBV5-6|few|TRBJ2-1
CASSPGQGSSYNEQFF
TGTGCCAGCAGCCCGGGACAGGGTAGCTCCTACAATGAGCAGTTCTTC
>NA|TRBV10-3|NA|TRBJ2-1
CAISVRGENEQFF
TGTGCCATCAGTGTTAGGGGGGAAAATGAGCAGTTCTTC
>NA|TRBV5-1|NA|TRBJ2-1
CASSQGRSGNEQFF
TGCGCCAGCAGCCAGGGACGCAGTGGCAATGAGCAGTTCTTC
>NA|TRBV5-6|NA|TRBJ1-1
CASSLSLRPNTEAFF
TGTGCCAGCAGCTTGTCTTTACGGCCGAACACTGAAGCTTTCTTT
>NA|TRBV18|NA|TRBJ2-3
CASFWEDSTDTQYF
TGTGCCAGCTTCTGGGAGGACAGCACAGATACGCAGTATTTT
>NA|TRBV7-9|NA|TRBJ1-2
CASSYDVLYGYTF
TGTGCCAGCAGCTATGACGTACTATATGGCTACACCTTC
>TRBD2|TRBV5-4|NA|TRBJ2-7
CASSPGGLVGEQYF
TGTGCCAGCAGCCCGGGGGGGCTAGTGGGTGAGCAGTACTTC
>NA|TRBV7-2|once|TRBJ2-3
CASSPTSWSTDTQYF
TGTGCCAGCAGCCCTACTAGCTGGAGCACAGATACGCAGTATTTT
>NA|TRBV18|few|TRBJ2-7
CASSPHPGLYEQYF
TGTGCCAGCTCACCTCATCCCGGGCTGTACGAGCAGTACTTC
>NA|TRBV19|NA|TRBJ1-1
CASSRQVLNTEAFF
TGTGCCAGTAGTAGACAAGTTTTGAACACTGAAGCTTTCTTT
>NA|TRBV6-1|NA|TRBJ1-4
CASTRGSGYEKLFF
TGTGCCAGCACTCGTGGCAGCGGCTATGAAAAACTGTTTTTT
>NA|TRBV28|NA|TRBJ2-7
CASSSQSGHSYEQYF
TGTGCCAGCAGTTCACAAAGCGGACACTCCTACGAGCAGTACTTC
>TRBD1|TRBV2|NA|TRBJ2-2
CAGRDREQTGELFF
TGTGCCGGTCGTGACAGGGAGCAAACCGGGGAGCTGTTTTTT
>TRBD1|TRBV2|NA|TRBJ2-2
CASSSQGSRNTGELFF
TGTGCCAGCAGTTCACAGGGGTCCAGGAACACCGGGGAGCTGTTTTTT
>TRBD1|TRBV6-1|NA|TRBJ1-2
CASIGPGGDGYTF
TGTGCCAGCATCGGCCCAGGGGGCGATGGCTACACCTTC
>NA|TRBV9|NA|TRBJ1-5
CASSVEGGLNQPQHF
TGTGCCAGCAGCGTAGAAGGAGGGCTCAATCAGCCCCAGCATTTT